A single T cell receptor (beta chain) is shown here with its context. The germline CDR1 and CDR2 sequences are SQVTM and ANQGSEA. The junction had 10 bases not matched to a gene; V was cut back by 6 bases and J by 2 bases. This CDR3 comprises 15 residues. The sample comes from a study of blood T cell repertoires in COVID-19. As for the study in general: Acute and convalescent COVID-19 specimens originated in the United States, Italy and Spain. The cDNA or gDNA used as material had been derived from T cells, B-cell-depleted T cells, or PBMCs.

As originally analysed: Amplification with reference gene primers provided the estimates of nucleated cell counts. Produced via immunoSEQ multiplex PCR; TCRdb's table is partial and in-frame only. V, J and clone size reflect that table, while D and trimming were determined from the DNA. The sample includes more than 45,000 clones, approximately 85% seen only once; the top ten take about 16%. The TCR sequence derives from a human donor in a cohort sampled during active COVID-19. The sequenced sample consisted of peripheral blood. The genes are TRBV29-1 and TRBJ2-3; 8 nucleotides line up with TRBD2. CDR3 sequence reads: CSVPYTSGFTDTQYF. The CDR3 nucleotides are TGCAGCGTGCCCTATACTAGCGGCTTCACAGATACGCAGTATTTT.